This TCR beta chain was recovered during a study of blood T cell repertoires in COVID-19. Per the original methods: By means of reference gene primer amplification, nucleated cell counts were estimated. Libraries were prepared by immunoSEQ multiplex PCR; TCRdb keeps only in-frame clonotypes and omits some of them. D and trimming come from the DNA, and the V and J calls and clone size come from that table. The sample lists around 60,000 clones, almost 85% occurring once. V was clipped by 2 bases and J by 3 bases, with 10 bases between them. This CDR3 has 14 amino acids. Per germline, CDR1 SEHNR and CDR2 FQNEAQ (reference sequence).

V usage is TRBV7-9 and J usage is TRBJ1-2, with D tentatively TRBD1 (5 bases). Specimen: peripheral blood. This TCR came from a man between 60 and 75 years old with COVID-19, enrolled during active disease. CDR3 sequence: CASSLRQLDYGYTF. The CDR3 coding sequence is TGTGCCAGCAGCTTAAGACAGCTGGACTATGGCTACACCTTC.